This T cell receptor (beta chain) was recorded in a study of regulatory T cells in long-lasting Graves disease. Points from the study as a whole: The study found TRBV28, TRBJ1-2 and TRBJ2-5 favored in persistent disease.

Specified time point: newly diagnosed GD, antithyroid drugs for less than 3 months. The TCR library was made from RNA extracted from PBMCs. Arm-PCR of CDR3 regions and iRepertoire HTBI primers were used to build TCR beta libraries. TCRdb reprocessed the multiplex PCR reads with MiXCR, giving one entry per CDR3 protein. Counted here are about 610,000 distinct CDR3 sequences, 16% occurring once; the ten biggest clones make up 12%. This clonotype was seen ten or more times. Its antigen is unknown. A much more abundant neighbour one base away suggests this may be a read error. CDR3 length: 12 residues. Germline V lookup: CDR1 SGHDN, CDR2 FVKESK. Trimming shortened V by 1 base and J by 5 bases, and 6 bases separated the two germline ends. The data also belong to a second study, concerning T cells in Graves' hyperthyroidism and ophthalmopathy.

The source material was peripheral blood mononuclear cells (PBMCs), sampled at new diagnosis, from a patient treated with antithyroid drugs. This clonotype was sampled from a man aged 18 to 35 with Graves disease. The V call is TRBV14, the J call TRBJ2-7; D possibly corresponds to TRBD1 (5 bases). The CDR3 spells CASSQGGHEQYF. The CDR3 region has the DNA TGTGCCAGCAGCCAAGGGGGCCACGAGCAGTACTTC.